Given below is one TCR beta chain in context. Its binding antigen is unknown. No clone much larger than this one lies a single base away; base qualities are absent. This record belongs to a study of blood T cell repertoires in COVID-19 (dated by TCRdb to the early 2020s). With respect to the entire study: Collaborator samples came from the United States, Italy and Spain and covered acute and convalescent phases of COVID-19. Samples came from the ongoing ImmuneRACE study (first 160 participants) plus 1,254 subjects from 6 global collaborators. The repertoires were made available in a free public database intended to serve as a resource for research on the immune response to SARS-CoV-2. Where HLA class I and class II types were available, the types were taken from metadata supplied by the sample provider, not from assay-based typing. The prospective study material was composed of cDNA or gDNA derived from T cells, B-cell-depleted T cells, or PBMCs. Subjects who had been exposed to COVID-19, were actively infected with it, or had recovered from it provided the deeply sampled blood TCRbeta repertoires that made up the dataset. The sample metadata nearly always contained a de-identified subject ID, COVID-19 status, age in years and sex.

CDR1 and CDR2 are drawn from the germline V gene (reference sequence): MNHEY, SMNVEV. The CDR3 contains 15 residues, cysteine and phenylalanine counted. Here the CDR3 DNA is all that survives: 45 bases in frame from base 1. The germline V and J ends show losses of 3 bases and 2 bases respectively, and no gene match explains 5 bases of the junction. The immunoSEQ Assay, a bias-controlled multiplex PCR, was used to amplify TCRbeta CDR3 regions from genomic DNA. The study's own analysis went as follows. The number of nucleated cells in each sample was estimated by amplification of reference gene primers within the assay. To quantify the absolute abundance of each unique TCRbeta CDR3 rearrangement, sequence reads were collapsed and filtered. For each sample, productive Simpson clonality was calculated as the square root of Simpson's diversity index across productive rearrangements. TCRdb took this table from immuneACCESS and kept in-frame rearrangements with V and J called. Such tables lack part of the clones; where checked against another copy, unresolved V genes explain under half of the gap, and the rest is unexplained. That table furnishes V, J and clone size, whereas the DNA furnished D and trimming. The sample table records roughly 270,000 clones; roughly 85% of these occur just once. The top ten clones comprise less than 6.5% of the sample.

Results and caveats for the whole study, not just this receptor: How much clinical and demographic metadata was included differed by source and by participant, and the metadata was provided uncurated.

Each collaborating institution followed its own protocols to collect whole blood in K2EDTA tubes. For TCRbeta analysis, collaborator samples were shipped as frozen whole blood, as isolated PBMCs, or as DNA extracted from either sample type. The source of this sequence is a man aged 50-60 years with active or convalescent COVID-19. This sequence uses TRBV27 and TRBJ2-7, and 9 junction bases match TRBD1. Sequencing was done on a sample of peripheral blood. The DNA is TGTGCCAGCAGTTTGGTTAGGGACAGGGCCTACGAGCAGTACTTC. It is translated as CASSLVRDRAYEQYF.